Only one count was recorded for the clone carrying this T cell receptor (beta chain). This entry is derived from a study of CD8 T cells in Susac syndrome. Per germline, CDR1 DFQATT and CDR2 SNEGSKA (reference sequence). The CDR3 covers 15 residues. Trimming took 2 bases from V and 4 from J; bases not matched to a gene: 6. TEMRA cells were FACS-enriched, while CD8+ and CD4+ T cells were negatively isolated. A quantity of roughly 0.5 to 1 ug RNA underwent reverse transcription using random hexamers. Multiplex immunoSEQ PCR targeted 54 Vbeta and 13 Jbeta TCR beta segments. TCRdb used MiXCR to reprocess the immunoSEQ multiplex PCR reads, holding one entry per CDR3 protein. Among about 150,000 distinct CDR3 sequences listed, roughly 94% were seen once.

The chain uses TRBV20-1 and TRBJ1-1; 11 bases map to TRBD1. The material sequenced was CD8+ T cells from PBMCs. The receptor's source is a human donor with multiple sclerosis. For the CDR3, the DNA is TGCAGTGCTAGATCCTCGGGACAGGGGGTCACTGAAGCTTTCTTT. It codes for CSARSSGQGVTEAFF.